The 11 T cell receptor beta chains reported below all come from one sample, sequenced in a study of spatial heterogeneity in lung cancer. Overall study results and limits: The number of expanded tumor alpha and beta chains correlated with mutation number.

These TCRs' antigens remain unknown. Time point meaning: sample taken at primary tumor resection. Each CDR3 protein gets one entry after TCRdb re-called the 5' RACE reads with MiXCR. The sample includes 6,500 to 9,000 distinct CDR3 sequences, about 19% of them seen just once. Material: lung tumor tissue, obtained at surgery. The receptor set was obtained from a female donor with early-stage non-small cell lung cancer.

This clonotype was seen a few times. The J gene is TRBJ1-6, the V gene TRBV10-3; 9 positions match TRBD1. The CDR3 consists of 15 residues. The junction had 7 bases not matched to a gene; V was cut back by 4 bases and J by 9 bases. In germline, CDR1 is ENHRY, CDR2 SYGVKD. The CDR3 sequence is CAISAYGTGTSPLHF. In nucleotides, the CDR3 is TGTGCCATCAGTGCCTATGGGACAGGGACTTCACCCCTCCACTTT.

By frequency in the sample, this clonotype is medium-sized. This rearrangement joins TRBV20-1 to TRBJ2-3, with 9 bases aligning to TRBD2. The V and J ends lost 4 bases and 0 bases, in that order; junction bases with no gene match: 5. The CDR3 has 15 amino acids. Per germline, CDR1 DFQATT and CDR2 SNEGSKA (reference sequence). This CDR3 reads CSATALAGSTDTQYF. The CDR3 coding sequence is TGCAGTGCTACAGCTCTAGCGGGGAGCACAGATACGCAGTATTTT.

In its sample, this clonotype was seen a few times. The chain carries TRBV6-2 or TRBV6-3 and TRBJ2-7, with 7 bases matching TRBD2. V lost 7 bases and J lost 1; bases outside the gene matches: 10. CDR1 MNHEY and CDR2 SVGEGT come from the germline V gene. The CDR3 totals 15 residues. The CDR3 DNA follows: TGTGCCAGCACGGAGGGGCTAGCGGTTTCCTACGAGCAGTACTTC. Translation: CASTEGLAVSYEQYF.

The J gene is TRBJ2-1, the V gene TRBV7-2; D may be TRBD1 or TRBD2 (6 bases each). The germline V and J ends were trimmed by 2 bases and 7 bases, with 12 bases remaining between them. Germline lookup yields CDR1 SGHTA and CDR2 FQGNSA. The CDR3 runs 14 residues. CDR3 bases: TGTGCCAGCAGCTTACGTGGGGGGCATAATGAGCAGTTCTTC. It is translated as CASSLRGGHNEQFF.

The V and J genes are TRBV15 and TRBJ1-1; D unclear. CDR1 and CDR2 from the germline V gene are LNHNV and YYDKDF (reference sequence). The CDR3 has 14 amino acids. V dropped 0 bases and J dropped 2 bases, with 7 bases sitting between them. For the CDR3, the DNA is TGTGCCACCAGCAGAGAGGAGGCTAACACTGAAGCTTTCTTT. It yields the protein CATSREEANTEAFF.

This sequence joins TRBV5-1 and TRBJ1-1; tentative D call: TRBD1 (5 bases). The CDR3 contains 15 residues. Germline CDR1 reads SGHRS; CDR2 reads YFSETQ. Between the trimmed V and J ends, which lost 4 bases and 6 bases, there was a span of 19 bases. The CDR3 region has the DNA TGCGCCAGCAGCACGGCCGGGACGGGAGGCGCTGAAGCTTTCTTT. It encodes CASSTAGTGGAEAFF.

The genes are TRBV4-1 and TRBJ2-1, with 7 nucleotides matching TRBD1. The ends lost 4 bases at V and 5 bases at J; junction bases unmatched: 2. This CDR3 has 13 residues. Germline CDR1 is MGHRA and CDR2 is YSYEKL. The DNA of the CDR3 is TGCGCCAGCAGCCCTCAGGGGGACAATGAGCAGTTCTTC. Protein: CASSPQGDNEQFF.

The rearrangement links TRBV5-1 to TRBJ2-5, with D uncertain. V was trimmed by 2 bases and J by 5 bases, leaving 4 bases between them. The CDR3 contains 11 residues. The germline V gene encodes CDR1 SGHRS and CDR2 YFSETQ. The CDR3 protein is CASSLAETQYF. DNA for the CDR3: TGCGCCAGCAGCTTAGCTGAGACCCAGTACTTC.

The chain carries TRBV7-9 and TRBJ2-3, with 9 bases aligning to TRBD2. The length of the CDR3 is 16 residues. Germline V gene data show CDR1 as SEHNR and CDR2 as FQNEAQ (reference sequence). The trim removed 2 bases at V and 0 bases at J, leaving 3 bases unmatched. The CDR3 nucleotides are TGTGCCAGCAGCTTAAGGGGACTAGCAAGCACAGATACGCAGTATTTT. Residues: CASSLRGLASTDTQYF.

This clonotype turned up a few times. J is TRBJ2-1 and V is TRBV4-1, with 11 nucleotides matching TRBD2. The CDR3 length is 18 residues. The V gene's germline CDR1 is MGHRA and CDR2 YSYEKL. V lost 4 bases and J lost 4; bases outside the gene matches: 12. Written as DNA, the CDR3 is TGCGCCAGCAGCCCCATCGGGGCTATAGCGGGGGGGTACAATGAGCAGTTCTTC. Amino acid sequence: CASSPIGAIAGGYNEQFF.

The table lists this clonotype with a few counts. This chain uses TRBV5-1 with TRBJ1-6; 7 nucleotides agree with TRBD1. Trimming removed 2 bases from V and 0 bases from J; junction bases left unmatched: 2. CDR1 is SGHRS and CDR2 is YFSETQ in the germline V gene. This CDR3 has 16 amino acids. CDR3 nucleotides: TGCGCCAGCAGCTTAGGGGACAGCTCCTATAATTCACCCCTCCACTTT. Its protein is CASSLGDSSYNSPLHF.